The 31 T cell receptor beta chains reported below all come from one sample, sequenced in a study of molecular identifiers for immune sequencing clone quantification. TCRdb re-called the PCR reads with MiXCR, one entry per CDR3 protein. The data show roughly 97,000 distinct CDR3 sequences, roughly a quarter seen once. The sequenced sample consisted of naive CD8+ T cells from blood, with Jurkat cell RNA spiked in. Documented subset: FACS-sorted CD8+CD4-CCR7+CD45RA+ naive T cells. The receptor source for this set is a human donor in good health. Some libraries in this study had Jurkat cell RNA spiked in.

The chain has TRBV29-1 and TRBJ1-1; D is possibly TRBD1 (6 bases). CDR3 size: 14 residues. V was trimmed by 3 bases and J by 7 bases, leaving 18 bases between them. Looked up from germline, CDR1 is SQVTM and CDR2 is ANQGSEA. The CDR3 spells CSVEGGAQWGEAFF. In DNA form, the CDR3 reads TGCAGCGTTGAGGGGGGGGCTCAATGGGGTGAAGCTTTCTTT.

This clonotype was seen a handful of times. The chain recombines TRBV2 with TRBJ2-7; 7 nucleotides match TRBD1. Germline-derived CDR1 and CDR2 are SNHLY and FYNNEI. This CDR3 spans 15 amino acids. V was pared by 8 bases and J by 0 bases, with 10 bases of the junction left unmatched. CDR3 in amino acids: CASVPPRGRSYEQYF. As DNA, the CDR3 is TGTGCCAGCGTTCCCCCAAGGGGGCGCTCCTACGAGCAGTACTTC.

This clonotype came up many times. This sequence joins TRBV4-2 and TRBJ2-3; 8 positions match TRBD2. CDR3 length equals 19 residues. V was clipped by 0 bases and J by 2 bases; unmatched bases: 13. CDR1 is LGHNA and CDR2 is YNFKEQ in the germline V gene. The CDR3 loop reads CASSQEGVGGGGITDTQYF. In nucleotides, the CDR3 is TGTGCCAGCAGCCAAGAAGGGGTCGGGGGGGGCGGAATCACAGATACGCAGTATTTT.

At least ten counts were recorded for this clonotype. The rearrangement joins TRBV5-4 to TRBJ2-7; TRBD1 agrees at 12 bases. Losses at the gene ends were 6 bases for V and 6 bases for J; bases not matched to a gene: 4. CDR3 size: 13 residues. Germline CDR1 reads SGHNT; CDR2 reads YYREEE (reference sequence). CDR3 coding DNA: TGTGCCAGCATGGGACAGGGGGCATCCGAGCAGTACTTC. Protein sequence: CASMGQGASEQYF.

This clonotype was picked up many times. The CDR3 sequence is CASSLVTDPYGYTF. CDR3 DNA sequence: TGCGCCAGCAGCTTGGTTACAGACCCTTATGGCTACACCTTC. The V and J genes are TRBV5-1 and TRBJ1-2; D not certain. The CDR3 is 14 amino acids. CDR1 and CDR2 (germline): SGHRS, YFSETQ. V gave up 0 bases and J gave up 5 bases, with 11 bases separating them.

This clonotype was recorded many times. The rearrangement uses TRBV15 and TRBJ2-3; 12 bases match TRBD2. CDR1 LNHNV and CDR2 YYDKDF come from the germline V gene (reference sequence). The CDR3 spans 18 residues. Trimming took 3 bases from V and 0 from J; bases not matched to a gene: 7. DNA of the CDR3: TGTGCCACCAGCAGTGAATGGACTAGCGGGACTAGCACAGATACGCAGTATTTT. Its translation is CATSSEWTSGTSTDTQYF.

About this clonotype itself: Being one base from a much bigger clone, this may be a read error. This is likely a read error, given that the CDR3 carries no conserved phenylalanine or tryptophan at its end. The V call is TRBV7-6, the J call TRBJ1-1; D may be TRBD1 (6 bases). V was trimmed by 4 bases and J by 3 bases, leaving 18 bases between them. The germline CDR1 and CDR2 sequences are SGHVS and FNYEAQ. There are 16 residues in the CDR3. This CDR3 is CASSSAQGQGYTEAFI. In nucleotides, the CDR3 is TGTGCCAGCAGCTCTGCACAGGGTCAGGGGTACACTGAAGCTTTCATT.

This clonotype was detected ten times or more. The chain employs TRBV30 and TRBJ2-1; 7 nucleotides align to TRBD1. This CDR3 has 14 amino acids. The germline CDR1 and CDR2 sequences are GTSNPN and SVGIG (reference sequence). J was trimmed by 4 bases and V by 5 bases; bases with no gene match: 8. In DNA, the CDR3 is TGTGCCTGGGGTCCAGGGGGTGGATACAATGAGCAGTTCTTC. Amino acids: CAWGPGGGYNEQFF.

This clonotype was observed at least ten times. This sequence joins TRBV7-6 and TRBJ2-2; TRBD2 aligns across 14 bases. Looked up from germline, CDR1 is SGHVS and CDR2 is FNYEAQ. This CDR3 is built from 15 residues. The trim removed 6 bases at V and 4 bases at J, leaving 1 base unmatched. The CDR3 DNA follows: TGTGCCAGCAGAGGACTAGCGGGAGGCACCGGGGAGCTGTTTTTT. It specifies CASRGLAGGTGELFF.

For this clonotype: This clone may be a read error of a much larger clone one base away. The V gene is TRBV18, the J gene TRBJ1-1; D remains ambiguous. This CDR3 region has 13 residues. The germline CDR1 and CDR2 sequences are KGHSH and LQKENI. Here the CDR3 DNA reads TGTGCCAGCTCACCACCGGGAAACACTGAAACTTTCTTT. Translated: CASSPPGNTETFF.

The genes are TRBV28 and TRBJ2-5; D gene ambiguous. CDR3 length: 14 amino acids. Germline CDR1 and CDR2: MDHEN and SYDVKM. With 6 bases removed from V and 2 bases from J, the gap between germline ends came to 13 bases. For the CDR3, the DNA is TGTGCCAGCAGATCACACGATAGACAAGAGACCCAGTACTTC. It is translated as CASRSHDRQETQYF.

This clonotype showed up many times. The CDR3 nucleotides read TGTGCCAGTAGTCCAAACGGGGGAACTGAAGCTTTCTTT. This codes for CASSPNGGTEAFF. The chain has TRBV19 and TRBJ1-1; D perhaps matches TRBD1 (5 bases). V was pared by 5 bases and J by 5 bases, with 12 bases between. The CDR3 covers 13 residues. CDR1 LNHDA and CDR2 SQIVND come from the germline V gene (reference sequence).

This clonotype was observed at least ten times. This chain connects TRBV20-1 to TRBJ2-7; D might be TRBD1 (5 bases). V gave up 4 bases and J gave up 6 bases, with 10 bases separating them. CDR3 length equals 11 residues. Germline V gives CDR1 DFQATT, CDR2 SNEGSKA (reference sequence). The CDR3 sequence is CSAKKTAEQYF. DNA of the CDR3: TGCAGTGCTAAGAAGACAGCCGAGCAGTACTTC.

In this sample, this clonotype turned up many times. The V and J genes are TRBV4-2 and TRBJ2-1, with 12 positions matching TRBD1. Trimming cost V 1 base and J 7 bases; bases outside gene matches: 5. The CDR3 totals 16 residues. Per the germline V gene, CDR1 is LGHNA and CDR2 is YNFKEQ. CDR3 bases: TGTGCCAGCAGCCAAGCGGGACAGGGGGCGGGGAATGAGCAGTTCTTC. This sequence encodes CASSQAGQGAGNEQFF.

This clonotype was recorded many times. The CDR3 protein is CSAAMAIGLAGGQETQYF. CDR3 coding DNA: TGCAGTGCTGCCATGGCCATCGGACTAGCGGGGGGGCAAGAGACCCAGTACTTC. The genes are TRBV20-1 and TRBJ2-5; the match to TRBD2 covers 15 bases. The CDR3 is 18 residues long. Per germline, CDR1 DFQATT and CDR2 SNEGSKA (reference sequence). The V segment lost 5 bases and the J segment 2 bases; nucleotides outside the gene matches: 12.

With regard to this clonotype: The junction and the germline gene differ at one end; a read error may be behind it. The V gene is TRBV14, the J gene TRBJ2-7, with a tentative D call TRBD2 (6 bases). Germline V gene lookup returns CDR1 SGHDN and CDR2 FVKESK. CDR3 length: 18 amino acids. CDR3 sequence: CGSSQSGLRDGYFYEQYF. In nucleotides, the CDR3 is TGTGGCAGCAGCCAGTCGGGGTTGCGGGACGGATATTTCTACGAGCAGTACTTC.

There are many counts of this clonotype. The CDR3, as DNA: TGTGCCACCACCCTAGAGGGAGAGACCCAGTACTTC. Its translation: CATTLEGETQYF. The V call is TRBV11-2, the J call TRBJ2-5; D is perhaps TRBD2 (5 bases). The germline V gene has CDR1 SGHAT and CDR2 FQNNGV. There are 12 residues in the CDR3. The germline V and J ends were trimmed by 10 bases and 4 bases, with 13 bases remaining between them.

This clonotype was found a few times. The chain combines TRBV4-3 with TRBJ1-6; D perhaps matches TRBD1 (6 bases). Germline V gene sequence: CDR1 LGHNA, CDR2 YSLEER. The CDR3 is made up of 17 amino acids. V lost 0 bases to trimming and J lost 0 bases, with 9 bases between them. The CDR3: CASSQESDSSYNSPLHF. CDR3 DNA: TGCGCCAGCAGCCAAGAATCGGACAGCTCCTATAATTCACCCCTCCACTTT.

In this sample, this clonotype turned up many times. The chain carries TRBV5-1 and TRBJ2-1; TRBD2 matches at 7 bases. The CDR3 length is 20 residues. V lost 3 bases, J lost 12 bases, and 30 bases stayed unmatched. Per germline, CDR1 SGHRS and CDR2 YFSETQ. The CDR3 sequence: CASSSPSSGPTLRALTGQFF. The DNA of the CDR3 is TGCGCCAGCAGCTCCCCCTCTAGCGGCCCGACCCTACGGGCCTTAACCGGGCAGTTCTTC.

At least ten counts were recorded for this clonotype. This chain joins TRBV12-3 or TRBV12-4 and TRBJ2-2, with D hard to call. CDR3 length equals 19 residues. V gave up 5 bases and J gave up 7 bases, with 29 bases separating them. CDR3 sequence: CASSPSPPSGDGRSGELFF. CDR3 DNA: TGTGCCAGCAGTCCTTCACCCCCTAGTGGGGATGGCAGGAGCGGGGAGCTGTTTTTT.

Turning to this clonotype: Its ends do not fully match the called genes, so a read error is possible. The chain couples TRBV2 to TRBJ2-1, with 8 nucleotides matching TRBD2. This CDR3 comprises 13 residues. Germline-derived CDR1 and CDR2 are SNHLY and FYNNEI. The CDR3 DNA is TGTGCCAGCAGTGCACTAGCGGACAATGAGCAGCTCTTC. Its protein is CASSALADNEQLF.

In regard to this clonotype: Possible read error: a much larger clone is one base away. This chain links TRBV9 with TRBJ1-1; a weak D match, TRBD1 (5 bases). CDR3 size: 12 residues. Germline CDR1 and CDR2: SGDLS and YYNGEE. CDR3 DNA: TGTGCCAGCAGCCCCGGGGCAGGCGAAGCTCTCTTT. Its protein product is CASSPGAGEALF. Complete variable domain (other parts from reference TRBV9 and TRBJ1-1): DSGVTQTPKHLITATGQRVTLRCSPRSGDLSVYWYQQSLDQGLQFLIQYYNGEERAKGNILERFSAQQFPDLHSELNLSSLELGDSALYFCASSPGAGEALFGQGTRLTVV.

This clonotype was detected many times. This rearrangement joins TRBV6-1 to TRBJ2-7; TRBD2 matches at 7 bases. The V segment lost 3 bases and the J segment 7 bases; nucleotides outside the gene matches: 12. Looked up from germline, CDR1 is MNHNS and CDR2 is SASEGT. The CDR3 length is 15 residues. The CDR3 is CASSDREKGLREQYF. Written as DNA, the CDR3 is TGTGCCAGCAGTGACAGGGAAAAGGGACTACGGGAGCAGTACTTC.

This clonotype was counted a single time. The genes are TRBV11-1 and TRBJ2-2; TRBD2 matches 11 bases. V dropped 0 bases and J dropped 2; count of bases not matched to a gene: 2. Germline-derived CDR1 and CDR2 are SGHAT and FQDESV (reference sequence). The CDR3 loop spans 17 amino acids. The CDR3 coding sequence is TGTGCCAGCAGCTTAGCGACTAGCGGGATCAACACCGGGGAGCTGTTTTTT. Translation: CASSLATSGINTGELFF.

This clonotype was seen repeatedly, ten times or more. J is TRBJ2-7 and V is TRBV6-5, with 15 bases that match TRBD2. The CDR3 extends over 18 amino acids. V was pared by 0 bases and J by 2 bases, with 5 bases of the junction left unmatched. Germline CDR1 and CDR2: MNHEY and SVGAGI. CDR3 DNA sequence: TGTGCCAGCAGTTACTCAAGGACTAGCGGGAGGGGCCCCTACGAGCAGTACTTC. This encodes CASSYSRTSGRGPYEQYF.

This clonotype came up many times. The chain combines TRBV7-9 with TRBJ2-3; D call uncertain. The CDR3 runs 12 residues. V was pared by 4 bases and J by 3 bases, with 5 bases between. The germline gives CDR1 SEHNR, CDR2 FQNEAQ (reference sequence). The CDR3 loop is CASSSITDTQYF. The CDR3 DNA follows: TGTGCCAGCAGCTCAATTACAGATACGCAGTATTTT.

This clonotype was detected ten times or more. V is TRBV6-2 or TRBV6-3 and J is TRBJ2-6; D possibly matches TRBD1 or TRBD2 (5 bases each). The CDR3 is 19 amino acids. Germline loops: CDR1 MNHEY, CDR2 SVGEGT. The germline V and J ends were trimmed by 0 bases and 0 bases, with 15 bases remaining between them. This chain's CDR3 is CASSYSGTMLLSGANVLTF. The CDR3 nucleotides read TGTGCCAGCAGTTACTCCGGGACCATGCTCCTCTCTGGGGCCAACGTCCTGACTTTC.

Turning to this clonotype: One base away lies a much larger clone, so this may be a sequencing read error. V usage is TRBV4-3 and J usage is TRBJ2-1; D possibly uses TRBD1 or TRBD2 (5 bases each). This CDR3 is built from 13 residues. The germline V gene encodes CDR1 LGHNA and CDR2 YSLEER. The CDR3 coding sequence is TGCGCCAGCAGTCGGGGCCCAAACAATGAGCAGCTCTTC. Protein product: CASSRGPNNEQLF.

A note on this clonotype: Germline and junction disagree at one end, which may indicate a read error. The chain is built from TRBV29-1 and TRBJ2-3, with a possible D match to TRBD2 (5 bases). The CDR3 sequence is 14 residues long. Germline values: CDR1 SQVTM, CDR2 ANQGSEA. CDR3 nucleotides: TGCAGCGTTGAATTTGTTTCTAGCACAGATGCGCGGTGTTTT. It encodes CSVEFVSSTDARCF.

Ten or more counts support this clonotype. The V call is TRBV7-9, the J call TRBJ2-7; 7 bases fit TRBD1. J gave up 3 bases and V 4 bases, and 3 bases lay outside the gene matches. The CDR3 is 13 residues long. Per the germline V gene, CDR1 is SEHNR and CDR2 is FQNEAQ (reference sequence). CDR3: CASSSGQLYEQYF. CDR3 nucleotide sequence: TGTGCCAGCAGCTCGGGACAGCTCTACGAGCAGTACTTC.

This clonotype was seen repeatedly, ten times or more. The chain carries TRBV12-5 and TRBJ1-5, with 12 bases aligning to TRBD1. The CDR3 contains 14 residues. CDR1 LGHNT and CDR2 FRNRAP come from the germline V gene. The CDR3 DNA follows: TGTGCCAGCGGGACAGGGGGCTCCAATCAGCCCCAGCATTTT. It specifies CASGTGGSNQPQHF.